This T cell receptor (beta chain) was sequenced in a study of blood T cell repertoires in COVID-19. Study-wide background: Sites in the United States, Italy and Spain provided acute and convalescent COVID-19 samples. In each case, the material was cDNA or gDNA derived from T cells, B-cell-depleted T cells, or PBMCs.

Seattle patients were enrolled during active infection and followed longitudinally. Original analysis: Amplification with reference gene primers provided the estimates of nucleated cell counts. Clones were sequenced by immunoSEQ multiplex PCR, and TCRdb holds only the in-frame ones, with some missing. Clone size and V and J calls were adopted from that table, with D and trimming inferred from the DNA. The sample consists of 400,000 to 450,000 clones, approximately 90% of them appearing once. CDR1 and CDR2 (germline): PRHDT, FYEKMQ (reference sequence). The CDR3 covers 17 residues. With V trimmed by 4 bases and J by 0 bases, 4 bases remained unmatched.

The receptor was isolated from a man younger than 35 with COVID-19, enrolled during active disease. Material: peripheral blood. The chain recombines TRBV13 with TRBJ2-1, with TRBD2 matching over 12 bases. The CDR3 DNA reads TGTGCCAGCAGCTCCGGACTAGCGGGGAGCTCCTACAATGAGCAGTTCTTC. It specifies CASSSGLAGSSYNEQFF.